The subject of this entry is one T cell receptor (beta chain). Its cognate antigen is unknown. This PCR relied on a set of 60 Vbeta primers and 13 Jbeta primers. Assay: immunoSEQ multiplex PCR; the TCRdb copy retains only in-frame clones and omits some. The profile covers approximately 150,000 clones, with approximately 80% appearing a single time and around 7.3% taken by the ten largest. This sample was included in a study of cytomegalovirus exposure and HLA in healthy donors. Findings and caveats of the study: Roughly uniform sequencing depth across donors was assumed, possibly incorrectly. An analysis was carried out later, and it reportedly showed fewer N-insertions in an Asian-associated ancestry cluster than the approximately 710-donor mean. Per a prior analysis, the majority of TCR beta V segments were productive roughly 90% or roughly 30% of the time. In a later analysis, TCR beta V- and J-gene trimming showed a link to a missense DCLRE1C variant.

The CDR3 is made up of 17 amino acids. In germline, CDR1 is WSHSY, CDR2 SAAADI. Trimming left V 0 bases short and J 0 bases short, with 12 bases between. The sequence came from a man aged 25-40 years in good health and CMV-seropositive. What was sequenced was PBMCs. V usage is TRBV10-2 and J usage is TRBJ2-1; TRBD2 is a possible D gene (6 bases). This CDR3 is CASSESASVTSYNEQFF. CDR3 coding DNA: TGCGCCAGCAGTGAGTCGGCTAGCGTGACCTCCTACAATGAGCAGTTCTTC.